What follows describes a single T cell receptor beta chain. Its antigen remains unknown. The CDR3 spans 12 residues. V shed 7 bases and J shed 0 bases, with 8 bases lying between them. CDR1 and CDR2 from the germline V gene are SQVTM and ANQGSEA. The data were obtained in a study of Graves' ophthalmopathy and Graves' hyperthyroidism. Study context: The authors defined stable hyperthyroidism as no ophthalmopathy within 18 months of follow-up.

Other autoimmune disease, uncontrolled infection, pregnancy and lactation led to exclusion. Whole-study results and caveats: Most thyroid clonotypes with frequency above 0.001 were detected in blood too.

Amplifying from RNA transcripts, the study obtained TCR beta CDR3 regions. The workflow started with a first-round RT-PCR run with HTBI primers and then moved on to a second-round multiplex PCR. Via MiXCR, TCRdb re-called the multiplex PCR reads, giving one row per CDR3 protein. The data contain around 1.1 million distinct CDR3 sequences, about two fifths of them singletons. This receptor was taken from an adult man with Graves' hyperthyroidism. Sequencing was performed on peripheral blood or thyroid tissue (not recorded which). The rearrangement uses TRBV29-1 and TRBJ2-3; D may match TRBD1 or TRBD2 (5 bases each). The CDR3 nucleotides read TGCAGCGCGGGGCGGAGCACAGATACGCAGTATTTT. Translated: CSAGRSTDTQYF.